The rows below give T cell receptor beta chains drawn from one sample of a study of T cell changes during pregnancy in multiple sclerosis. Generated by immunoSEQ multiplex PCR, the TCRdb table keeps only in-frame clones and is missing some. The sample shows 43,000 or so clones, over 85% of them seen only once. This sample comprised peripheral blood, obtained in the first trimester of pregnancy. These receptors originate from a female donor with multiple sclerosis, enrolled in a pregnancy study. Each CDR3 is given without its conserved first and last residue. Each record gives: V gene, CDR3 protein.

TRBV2,ASSSEGVNTEAF
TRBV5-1,ASSLAGGANRNSPLH
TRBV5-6,ASSIRDRLLYGYT
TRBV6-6,ASRTSTGTQNTEAF
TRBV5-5,ASSLQGVNTEAF
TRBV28,ASSPHRAGRPYNEQF
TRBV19,ASSMNPGGGSLDEQY
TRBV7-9,ASSLEAGVNVLT
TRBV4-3,ASSQATGDTGELF
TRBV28,ASSPRRGQDKETQY
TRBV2,ASSADHNEKLF
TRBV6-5,ASRPDGSNSPLH
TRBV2,ASSGQGVPAGELF
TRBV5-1,ASSLRTGAYNEQF
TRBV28,ASSRDNSYEQY
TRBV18,ASSPVQGRVGQPQH
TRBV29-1,SAYNGGGYT
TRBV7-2,ASTEGAGLDTDTQY
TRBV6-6,ASSGIGIYEQY
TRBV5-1,ASSRPGQGGLYNEQF
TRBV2,ASSSQSGANVLT
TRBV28,ASSLRDRGEAF
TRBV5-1,ASSLDLVGYGYT
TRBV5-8,ASSSKRGGHNEQF
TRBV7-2,ASSSRGGGTDTQY
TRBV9,ASSVTGSNTGELF
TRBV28,ASSLGLKRGVTDTQY
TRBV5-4,ASSLRGEKLF
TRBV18,ASSQAGTAGEKLF
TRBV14,ASSATFYGYT
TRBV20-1,SARDFGSPF
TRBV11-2,ASSFVRSAQEGAF
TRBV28,ASSTPGTGGEKLF
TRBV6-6,ASSSSGGAYNEQF
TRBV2,ASSESGGLGRTQY
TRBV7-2,ASSPRLNTEAF
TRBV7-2,ASSHRDSRLGTEAF
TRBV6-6,ASSWSSGGPTATQY
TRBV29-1,SVRNSITTDTQY
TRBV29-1,SVDSGEGSEAF
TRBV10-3,AIRPQGTETEAF
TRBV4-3,ASSQGGSTGTYEQY
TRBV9,ASSFTSGGVEQF
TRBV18,ASSPIRSGENTGELF
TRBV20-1,SAKTAGTQY
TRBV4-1,ASSQEGLLSYEQY
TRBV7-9,ASSLMLNQPQH
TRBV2,ASSESQRHQPQH
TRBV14,AIPGTHRGKLF
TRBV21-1,ASSKDIPDRAGNTIY
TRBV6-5,ASSYTSGGVNIQY
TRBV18,ASSPPGTGGMDEQF
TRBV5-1,ASSFTSGGTYNEQF
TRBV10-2,ASSFGTGDFDEQF
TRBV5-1,ASSLNSQETQY
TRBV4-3,ASSQAVYRAGDTQY
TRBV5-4,ASSLALSAGGDYEQY